A selection of T cell receptor beta chains follows, all from one sample in a study of control samples from healthy donors and cancer patients. The assay was immunoSEQ multiplex PCR, and TCRdb's table has in-frame clones only and misses some. The sample includes approximately 160,000 clones, around nine tenths of them seen just once. Sequencing was done on a sample of blood. Receptors were obtained from a woman younger than 45 in good health. CDR3s include the opening cysteine and the closing phenylalanine or tryptophan. The D gene is left open where the match is weak. Size values are once, few and many counts, or a class for expanded clones, and some rows have none.

d_call j_call clone_size v_call cdr3_nt cdr3_aa
TRBD1 TRBJ2-1 - TRBV5-4 TGTGCCAGCAGCTTGGACGCGGACAGGGGGCGGAATGAGCAGTTCTTC CASSLDADRGRNEQFF
- TRBJ2-3 once TRBV5-1 TGCGCCAGCAGCTGGCCCCGGGAAAGCACAGATACGCAGTATTTT CASSWPRESTDTQYF
TRBD1 TRBJ1-2 - TRBV30 TGTGCCTGGAGGTCGACAGGGGGCTATGGCTACACCTTC CAWRSTGGYGYTF
- TRBJ2-2 once TRBV9 TGTGCCAGCAGCGTGGTCATGACCCCTTCCACCGGGGAGCTGTTTTTT CASSVVMTPSTGELFF
TRBD2 TRBJ2-3 - TRBV9 TGTGCCAGCAGCGTAGAGGGGGACGCGGGAGGCGACACAGATACGCAGTATTTT CASSVEGDAGGDTDTQYF
- TRBJ1-1 - TRBV18 TGTGCCACTTCGACAGGTACGAACACTGAAGCTTTCTTT CATSTGTNTEAFF
TRBD2 TRBJ2-1 few TRBV5-1 TGCGCCAGCAGTCCCACTAGCGGGAGGTTCGGGGATGAGCAGTTCTTC CASSPTSGRFGDEQFF
- TRBJ2-1 - TRBV5-5 TGTGCCAGCAGCGGGTCCCTGGGGGGCGCCGCCTACAATGAGCAGTTCTTC CASSGSLGGAAYNEQFF
TRBD2 TRBJ2-3 few TRBV9 TGTGCCAGCAGCGCTAGCGGGAGCAGCACAGATACGCAGTATTTT CASSASGSSTDTQYF
- TRBJ2-1 once TRBV7-2 TGTGCCAGCAGCGGACAGAGAAGCTCCTACAATGAGCAGTTCTTC CASSGQRSSYNEQFF
- TRBJ2-1 - TRBV15 TGTGCCACCAGCAGACTTCAAAGCTCCTACAATGAGCAGTTCTTC CATSRLQSSYNEQFF
- TRBJ2-1 - TRBV7-9 TGTGCCAGCAGCTTAGGACAGCACAATGAGCAGTTCTTC CASSLGQHNEQFF
TRBD2 TRBJ2-2 - TRBV27 TGTGCCAGCGGGGCTAGCGGTACCGGGGAGCTGTTTTTT CASGASGTGELFF
- TRBJ2-7 - TRBV6-2/TRBV6-3 TGTGCCAGCAGTTACGGACAGGAGCAGTACTTC CASSYGQEQYF
- TRBJ2-1 once TRBV27 TGTGCCAGCAGTTCCTCGAGCAATGAGCAGTTCTTC CASSSSSNEQFF
TRBD1 TRBJ1-1 - TRBV2 TGTGCCAGCAGTGAACAGGGACAGGGTTTTGTTGACACTGAAGCTTTCTTT CASSEQGQGFVDTEAFF
- TRBJ1-1 - TRBV19 TGTGCCAGTAGTACCGGGGGAACCACTGAAGCTTTCTTT CASSTGGTTEAFF
- TRBJ1-5 - TRBV30 TGTGCCTGGAGTGGGGGGACCCAGGAGAGGCAGCCCCAGCATTTT CAWSGGTQERQPQHF
- TRBJ1-5 - TRBV30 TGTGCCTGGAGTCTCTTCGATCAGCCCCAGCATTTT CAWSLFDQPQHF
- TRBJ1-3 - TRBV7-2 TGTGCCAGCAGCTTTTCAGGCCTCCCCAACTCTGGAAACACCATATATTTT CASSFSGLPNSGNTIYF
- TRBJ2-6 - TRBV7-2 TGTGCCAGCAGCTTAGCAACGGCGGGGACCTCTGGGGCCAACGTCCTGACTTTC CASSLATAGTSGANVLTF
- TRBJ1-6 - TRBV27 TGTGCCAGCAGTTTAAATGGATGGGACGGATATAATTCACCCCTCCACTTT CASSLNGWDGYNSPLHF
- TRBJ2-7 - TRBV6-5 TGTGCCAGCAGCCGCGGACTATCCTACGAGCAGTACTTC CASSRGLSYEQYF
TRBD1 TRBJ1-2 - TRBV28 TGTGCCAGCAGTTCGGACAGGGGGCAGCGGGGCTACACCTTC CASSSDRGQRGYTF
TRBD1 TRBJ1-4 - TRBV6-5 TGTGCCAGCAGTTTGGGACAGGAAGAAAAACTGTTTTTT CASSLGQEEKLFF
- TRBJ2-1 - TRBV19 TGTGCCACTGGAACCGGGACCATTATCGAGTTCTTC CATGTGTIIEFF
TRBD1 TRBJ1-1 - TRBV5-1 TGCGCCAGCAGAGCAGGGGGCGCGGGAGCTTTCTTT CASRAGGAGAFF
- TRBJ2-5 - TRBV24-1 TGTGCCACCAGTGGGGCGGGGTCCGGAGAAGAGACCCAGTACTTC CATSGAGSGEETQYF
- TRBJ1-5 - TRBV12-5 TGTGCTAGTGGTTTGTTGAAGGGCGCCTTTCCTTATAGCAATCAGCCCCAGCATTTT CASGLLKGAFPYSNQPQHF
- TRBJ1-1 - TRBV27 TGTGCCAGCAGTTTATCTGGGGGTACTGAAGCTTTCTTT CASSLSGGTEAFF
TRBD2 TRBJ2-1 - TRBV7-7 TGTGCTAGCAGCTTAGCAGCGGGAGGTCACAATGAGCAGTTCTTC CASSLAAGGHNEQFF
TRBD1 TRBJ1-2 - TRBV4-3 TGCGCCAGCAGCCAAGATTCGGCAGGGGGCTATGGCTACACCTTC CASSQDSAGGYGYTF
- TRBJ1-1 once TRBV6-6 TGTGCCAGCAGTTACTCAAGGGGGGGCTCGAACACTGAAGCTTTCTTT CASSYSRGGSNTEAFF
- TRBJ2-1 - TRBV9 TGTGCCAGCAGCCCAGGGGCTAGCGTTAGCTACAATGAGCAGTTCTTC CASSPGASVSYNEQFF
- TRBJ1-6 - TRBV28 TGTGCCAGCAGTACAGGGTTCTTCAGTTCACCCCTCCACTTT CASSTGFFSSPLHF
- TRBJ2-7 - TRBV5-6 TGTGCCAGCAGCGAGGAAGGGGGGCCTTTCTACGAGCAGTACTTC CASSEEGGPFYEQYF